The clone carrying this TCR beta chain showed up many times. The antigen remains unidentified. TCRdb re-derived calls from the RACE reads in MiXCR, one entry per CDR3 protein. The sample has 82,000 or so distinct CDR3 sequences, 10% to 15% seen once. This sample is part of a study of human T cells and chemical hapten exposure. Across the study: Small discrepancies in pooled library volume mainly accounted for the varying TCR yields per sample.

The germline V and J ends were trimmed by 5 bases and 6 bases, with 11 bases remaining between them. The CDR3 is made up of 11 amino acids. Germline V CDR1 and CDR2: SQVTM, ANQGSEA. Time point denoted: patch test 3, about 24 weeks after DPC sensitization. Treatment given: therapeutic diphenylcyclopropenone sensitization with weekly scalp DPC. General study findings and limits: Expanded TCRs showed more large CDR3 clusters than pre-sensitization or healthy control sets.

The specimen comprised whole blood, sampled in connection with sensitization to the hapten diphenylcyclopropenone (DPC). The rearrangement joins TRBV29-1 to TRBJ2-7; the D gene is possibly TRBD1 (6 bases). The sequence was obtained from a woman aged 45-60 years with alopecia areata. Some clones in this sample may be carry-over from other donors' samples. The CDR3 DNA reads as TGCAGCGTTACAGGGCTTCGCGAGCAGTACTTC. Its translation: CSVTGLREQYF.